This passage covers 7 T cell receptor beta chains from one sample sequenced in a study of blood T cells in healthy people across ages. The second PCR ran about 6 to 11 cycles with a sample-barcoded 5' primer and J-beta primers. MiXCR was run by TCRdb on the 5' RACE reads, yielding one entry per CDR3 protein. The data contain about 1.8 million distinct CDR3 sequences, roughly 49% of them singletons. The sample taken for sequencing was blood. The receptors here all came from a woman aged 40 to 50 in good health.

As concerns this clonotype: At one end the junction does not follow the germline gene, possibly because of a read error. This chain links TRBV7-2 with TRBJ2-5; tentative D call: TRBD1 (6 bases). Germline V gives CDR1 SGHTA, CDR2 FQGNSA. The CDR3 length is 14 residues. The CDR3: CVSSFNRELETQYF. For the CDR3, the DNA is TGTGTCAGCAGCTTTAACAGGGAGCTAGAGACCCAGTACTTC. Complete variable domain (other parts from reference TRBV7-2 and TRBJ2-5): GAGVSQSPSNKVTEKGKDVELRCDPISGHTALYWYRQSLGQGLEFLIYFQGNSAPDKSGLPSDRFSAERTGGSVSTLTIQRTQQEDSAVYLCVSSFNRELETQYFGPGTRLLVL.

This chain connects TRBV5-1 to TRBJ2-1; weak D call: TRBD2 (5 bases). The CDR3 contains 16 residues. Germline V CDR1 and CDR2: SGHRS, YFSETQ. V lost 3 bases and J 0 bases, leaving 13 bases between the germline ends. The CDR3 DNA is TGCGCCAGCAGCTCTGGACTCGAGCCCTCCTACAATGAGCAGTTCTTC. This encodes CASSSGLEPSYNEQFF. The whole variable domain, filled in from reference TRBV5-1 and TRBJ2-1, reads KAGVTQTPRYLIKTRGQQVTLSCSPISGHRSVSWYQQTPGQGLQFLFEYFSETQRNKGNFPGRFSGRQFSNSRSEMNVSTLELGDSALYLCASSSGLEPSYNEQFFGPGTRLTVL.

This clonotype appeared a few times. This rearrangement joins TRBV29-1 to TRBJ2-3, with D perhaps matching TRBD2 (6 bases). The germline CDR1 and CDR2 sequences are SQVTM and ANQGSEA. With 4 bases removed from V and 3 bases from J, the gap between germline ends came to 11 bases. The CDR3 runs to 13 residues. CDR3 sequence: CSVGDSGTDTQYF. The CDR3 nucleotides are TGCAGCGTTGGTGATAGCGGAACAGATACGCAGTATTTT.

The rearrangement joins TRBV10-3 to TRBJ1-6, with D possibly matching TRBD1 (5 bases). This CDR3 has 15 residues. Trimming shortened V by 6 bases and J by 7 bases, and 16 bases separated the two germline ends. Germline lookup yields CDR1 ENHRY and CDR2 SYGVKD. The CDR3 here is CAIRGTSAGNSPLHF. Written as DNA, the CDR3 is TGTGCCATCAGGGGGACCTCGGCGGGCAATTCACCCCTCCACTTT.

The sample holds one count of this clonotype. CDR3 protein: CATSDHHGGLETQYF. For the CDR3, the DNA is TGTGCCACCAGTGATCACCATGGAGGGCTGGAGACCCAGTACTTC. The J gene is TRBJ2-5, the V gene TRBV24-1; D perhaps matches TRBD2 (6 bases). The germline gives CDR1 KGHDR, CDR2 SFDVKD. V was shortened by 3 bases and J by 5 bases, with 15 bases between the two germline ends. The CDR3 runs to 15 residues.

The chain uses TRBV6-2 or TRBV6-3 and TRBJ2-7; 8 nucleotides match TRBD2. V dropped 6 bases and J dropped 6; count of bases not matched to a gene: 4. Germline V lookup: CDR1 MNHEY, CDR2 SVGEGT. The CDR3 covers 12 residues. This chain's CDR3 is CASSPTSGEQYF. CDR3 in DNA: TGTGCCAGCAGCCCCACTAGCGGCGAGCAGTACTTC.

The chain recombines TRBV4-3 with TRBJ2-1; D perhaps matches TRBD1 (7 bases). V shed 2 bases and J shed 8 bases, with 10 bases lying between them. The germline V gene has CDR1 LGHNA and CDR2 YSLEER. This CDR3 contains 13 residues. For the CDR3, the DNA is TGCGCCAGCAGCCAACAGGGGGGAGATGAGCAGTTCTTC. Its protein product is CASSQQGGDEQFF.